Listed below are T cell receptor beta chains from one sample, sequenced in a study of blood T cells in healthy people across ages. TCRdb redid the calling of the 5' RACE reads with MiXCR, one entry per CDR3 protein. This sample has around 820,000 distinct CDR3 sequences, with 25% found just once. Separately, the same data were catalogued under a study of T cells of mothers and their children.

The sample consisted of blood. The origin of the receptors is a boy younger than 18 in good health. Both conserved end residues are part of each CDR3.

TRBJ2-5,TRBV7-8,CASSFAGLAGETQYF
TRBJ1-2,TRBV7-9,CASSLSAGRGYTF
TRBJ1-2,TRBV7-2,CASSGDFVVSYGYTF
TRBJ1-1,TRBV6-2/TRBV6-3,CASTQAAEAFF
.,TRBV28,CASIAKTGTGGYEQYF
TRBJ1-5,TRBV28,CVSSSFRGPQPQHF
TRBJ1-5,TRBV6-2/TRBV6-3,CASSWTGHRYSNQPQHF
TRBJ1-4,TRBV7-2,CASSLVGGFNEKLFF
.,TRBV29-1,CSVPSYNGNEQFF
TRBJ2-7,TRBV30,CAWSVPSYEQYF
TRBJ1-1,TRBV19,CASSIPGAGNTEAFF
TRBJ2-1,TRBV5-1,CASSFLSRVGGEQFF
TRBJ2-3,TRBV24-1,CATSDPRLGKKDTQYF
TRBJ2-5,TRBV4-3,CASSQGPAATGETQYF
TRBJ1-2,TRBV5-1,CASSLVARGTYGYTF
TRBJ2-4,TRBV12-3/TRBV12-4,CASSWGGARDQYF
TRBJ2-4,TRBV29-1,CSVEDQGVVKNIQYF